Sequencing of this TCR beta chain was carried out in a study of beta chain features in type 1 diabetes. The whole isolated RNA underwent reverse transcription, so sequencing captured expressed TCRB transcripts. Clones were read by immunoSEQ multiplex PCR, and TCRdb kept only the in-frame ones, dropping some. Of 810,000 or so clones detected, about 17% appear once; the ten largest clones hold 0.02% to 0.025%. The study's findings and limits: Cells with high TCR expression could be over-represented by cDNA sequencing. TCRB CDR3s from Type 1 diabetes patients were moderately but significantly shorter in all four CD4+ subsets. Resolution of whether HLA type affects TCRB rearrangement was not achieved here.

A note on this clone: Its antigen is still unknown.

CD45RO/CCR7/CD25/CD127/CD95/CD27 separated CD4+ naive, central memory, regulatory and stem cell-like memory cells by sorting. Germline CDR1 reads MNHEY; CDR2 reads SVGAGI. This CDR3 has 15 residues. V was cut by 3 bases and J by 0 bases, with 9 bases left in between. The material sequenced was naive CD4+ T cells from blood. The gene calls are TRBV6-5 and TRBJ2-1; D not certain. The TCR was taken from a woman in her late teens or twenties in good health. In DNA form, the CDR3 reads TGTGCCAGCAGTTATGACTCGTCCTCCTACAATGAGCAGTTCTTC. Translating it yields CASSYDSSSYNEQFF.